These T cell receptor beta chains were read from a single sample in a study of regulatory T cells in long-lasting Graves disease. MiXCR was run by TCRdb on the multiplex PCR reads, yielding one entry per CDR3 protein. The table lists roughly 500,000 distinct CDR3 sequences, around 21% of them singletons. The sequenced sample was peripheral blood mononuclear cells (PBMCs), obtained when the disease was refractory, from a patient treated with antithyroid drugs. These receptors all stem from a female donor with Graves disease. The CDR3 runs from the conserved cysteine through the conserved F or W. Each record gives: CDR3 DNA, CDR3 protein, J gene, D gene, V gene, clone size. A D gene is named only where the DNA matches it firmly. Only some rows state a clone size, as once, few, many or a class for expanded clones.

CDR3nt: TGTGCCAGCAGCTATACGGCGATAGCGCTTGAGCAGTACTTC
CDR3aa: CASSYTAIALEQYF
j_gene: TRBJ2-7
d_gene: -
v_gene: TRBV6-9
abundance: -

CDR3nt: TGTGCCAGCAGTTTAGGGCCCCACACTGAAGCTTTCTTT
CDR3aa: CASSLGPHTEAFF
j_gene: TRBJ1-1
d_gene: -
v_gene: TRBV28
abundance: many

CDR3nt: TGTGCCAGCAGTGGACAGGGGCACACTGAAGCTTTCTTT
CDR3aa: CASSGQGHTEAFF
j_gene: TRBJ1-1
d_gene: TRBD1
v_gene: TRBV28
abundance: many

CDR3nt: TGTGCCAGCAGCTCCCGCCGACAGGCTGGGGAGACCCAGTACTTC
CDR3aa: CASSSRRQAGETQYF
j_gene: TRBJ2-5
d_gene: -
v_gene: TRBV7-9
abundance: few

CDR3nt: TGCAGCGCCGGGGAAGACAGGGGGCTTAAAAACATTCAGTACTTC
CDR3aa: CSAGEDRGLKNIQYF
j_gene: TRBJ2-4
d_gene: TRBD1
v_gene: TRBV20-1
abundance: -

CDR3nt: TGTGCCAGTAGTATTGAAGGAACGGACTATGGCTACACCTTC
CDR3aa: CASSIEGTDYGYTF
j_gene: TRBJ1-2
d_gene: -
v_gene: TRBV19
abundance: -

CDR3nt: TGTGCCAGTAGTATGAGAGACAGGACCTACGAGCAGTACTTC
CDR3aa: CASSMRDRTYEQYF
j_gene: TRBJ2-7
d_gene: -
v_gene: TRBV19
abundance: -

CDR3nt: TGTGCCTCGGGGGGGAAAGGCTATGGCTACACCTTC
CDR3aa: CASGGKGYGYTF
j_gene: TRBJ1-2
d_gene: -
v_gene: TRBV12-3/TRBV12-4
abundance: many

CDR3nt: TGTGCCAGTAGTCCAGGACGGGACTCGTCTGATGTCTACGAGCAGTACTTC
CDR3aa: CASSPGRDSSDVYEQYF
j_gene: TRBJ2-7
d_gene: -
v_gene: TRBV19
abundance: few

CDR3nt: TGTGCCAGCAGCTCGAGACAGCCACAAGAGACCCAGTACTTC
CDR3aa: CASSSRQPQETQYF
j_gene: TRBJ2-5
d_gene: -
v_gene: TRBV7-2
abundance: -

CDR3nt: TGTGCCACCAGCAGATCCGGGACAGGGATTTCACCCCTCCACTTT
CDR3aa: CATSRSGTGISPLHF
j_gene: TRBJ1-6
d_gene: TRBD1
v_gene: TRBV15
abundance: few

CDR3nt: TGCGCCAGCAGCGCACTTCCGGGACAGGGGGCCCAGGGCTATGGCTACACCTTC
CDR3aa: CASSALPGQGAQGYGYTF
j_gene: TRBJ1-2
d_gene: TRBD1
v_gene: TRBV5-1
abundance: -

CDR3nt: TGCAGTGCTAGAGAGGGGTTTGAAGCTTTCTTT
CDR3aa: CSAREGFEAFF
j_gene: TRBJ1-1
d_gene: -
v_gene: TRBV20-1
abundance: few

CDR3nt: TGTGCCAGCAGTGACAGGGGGAGTGGGGCCAACGTCCTGACTTTC
CDR3aa: CASSDRGSGANVLTF
j_gene: TRBJ2-6
d_gene: TRBD1
v_gene: TRBV28
abundance: many

CDR3nt: TGTGCCAGCAGCTTAATTAGTGGACTGCCGTCTGGGGCCAACGTCCTGACTTTC
CDR3aa: CASSLISGLPSGANVLTF
j_gene: TRBJ2-6
d_gene: -
v_gene: TRBV7-2
abundance: -

CDR3nt: TGTGCCAGCAGCTCATTTTCATTCAGGGTCACTGAAGCTTTCTTT
CDR3aa: CASSSFSFRVTEAFF
j_gene: TRBJ1-1
d_gene: -
v_gene: TRBV7-8
abundance: many

CDR3nt: TGTGCCAGCAGAGGGGGGACCGAAAGGACGCAGTATTTT
CDR3aa: CASRGGTERTQYF
j_gene: TRBJ2-3
d_gene: -
v_gene: TRBV2
abundance: few

CDR3nt: TGTGCCAGCAGTTGGGGGACAGGGGGAACGAACACTGAAGCTTTCTTT
CDR3aa: CASSWGTGGTNTEAFF
j_gene: TRBJ1-1
d_gene: TRBD1
v_gene: TRBV2
abundance: many

CDR3nt: TGCGCCAGCAGCCAAGGGACCGGGGTGCATCAGCCCCAGCATTTT
CDR3aa: CASSQGTGVHQPQHF
j_gene: TRBJ1-5
d_gene: -
v_gene: TRBV5-1
abundance: -

CDR3nt: TGTGCCAGCAGTCTAGCGAGTGATGAGCAGTTCTTC
CDR3aa: CASSLASDEQFF
j_gene: TRBJ2-1
d_gene: -
v_gene: TRBV28
abundance: few